This TCR beta chain was captured in a study of response to subunit inactivated influenza vaccine. This clonotype was counted a single time. Its antigen is not identified. TCRdb redid the calling of the RT-PCR reads with MiXCR, one entry per CDR3 protein. Of about 780,000 distinct CDR3 sequences in the sample, less than 20% are singletons; the top ten hold 11%. Trimming shortened V by 6 bases and J by 0 bases, and 9 bases separated the two germline ends. The germline gives CDR1 ENHRY, CDR2 SYGVKD. There are 14 residues in the CDR3. General observations from the study: After each seasonal influenza vaccination, few new T cells are recruited, the authors suggested.

The TCR sequence derives from a man aged 50-60 years who received an inactivated influenza vaccine. Sequenced material: PBMCs from blood, taken approximately 5 days after vaccination. The rearrangement uses TRBV10-3 and TRBJ1-5, with D perhaps TRBD1 (6 bases). CDR3 amino acids: CAIRATGSNQPQHF. The CDR3 coding sequence is TGTGCCATCAGGGCGACAGGTAGCAATCAGCCCCAGCATTTT.